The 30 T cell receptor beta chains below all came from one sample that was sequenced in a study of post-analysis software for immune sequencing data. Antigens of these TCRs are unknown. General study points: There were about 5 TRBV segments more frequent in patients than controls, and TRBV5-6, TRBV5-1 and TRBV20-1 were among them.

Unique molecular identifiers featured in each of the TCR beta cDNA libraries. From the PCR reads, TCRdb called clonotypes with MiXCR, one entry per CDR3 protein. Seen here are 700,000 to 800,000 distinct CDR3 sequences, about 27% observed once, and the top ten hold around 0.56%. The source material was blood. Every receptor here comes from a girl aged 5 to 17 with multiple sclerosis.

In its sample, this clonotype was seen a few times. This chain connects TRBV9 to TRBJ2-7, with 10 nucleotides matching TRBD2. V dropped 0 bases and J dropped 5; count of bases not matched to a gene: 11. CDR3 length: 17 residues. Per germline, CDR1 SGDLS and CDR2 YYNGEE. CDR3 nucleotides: TGTGCCAGCAGCGTAGGGGCTAGCGGGAGTTATGATAACGAGCAGTACTTC. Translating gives CASSVGASGSYDNEQYF.

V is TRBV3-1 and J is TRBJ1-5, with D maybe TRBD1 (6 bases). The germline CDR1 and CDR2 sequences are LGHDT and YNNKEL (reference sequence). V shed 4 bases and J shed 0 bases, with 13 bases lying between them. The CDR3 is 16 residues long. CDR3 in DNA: TGTGCCAGCAGCCCCGGGGGCCCCTATAGCAATCAGCCCCAGCATTTT. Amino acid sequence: CASSPGGPYSNQPQHF.

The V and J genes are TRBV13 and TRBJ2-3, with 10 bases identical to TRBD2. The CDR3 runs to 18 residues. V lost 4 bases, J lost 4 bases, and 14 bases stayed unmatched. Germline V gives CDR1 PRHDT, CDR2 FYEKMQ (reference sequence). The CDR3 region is CASSSRPELAGSADTQYF. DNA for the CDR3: TGTGCCAGCAGCTCCCGACCGGAACTAGCGGGATCTGCAGATACGCAGTATTTT.

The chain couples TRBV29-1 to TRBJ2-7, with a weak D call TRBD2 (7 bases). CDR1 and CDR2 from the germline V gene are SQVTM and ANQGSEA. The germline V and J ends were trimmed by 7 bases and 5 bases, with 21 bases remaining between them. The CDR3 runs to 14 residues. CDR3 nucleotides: TGCAGCGGGCTTGGGGGGGCGCTGAGTAACGAGCAGTACTTC. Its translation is CSGLGGALSNEQYF.

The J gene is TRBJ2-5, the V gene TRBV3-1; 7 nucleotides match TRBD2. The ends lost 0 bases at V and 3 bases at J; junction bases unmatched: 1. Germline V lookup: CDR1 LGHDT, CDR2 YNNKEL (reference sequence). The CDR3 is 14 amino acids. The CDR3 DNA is TGTGCCAGCAGCCAAGAGGGGACTAAAGAGACCCAGTACTTC. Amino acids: CASSQEGTKETQYF.

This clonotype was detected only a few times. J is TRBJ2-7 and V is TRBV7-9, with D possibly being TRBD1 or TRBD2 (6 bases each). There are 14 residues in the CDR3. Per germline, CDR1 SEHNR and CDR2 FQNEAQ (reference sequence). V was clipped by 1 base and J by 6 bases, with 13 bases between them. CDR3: CASSLVGGESEQYF. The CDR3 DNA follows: TGTGCCAGCAGCTTAGTGGGGGGCGAAAGCGAGCAGTACTTC.

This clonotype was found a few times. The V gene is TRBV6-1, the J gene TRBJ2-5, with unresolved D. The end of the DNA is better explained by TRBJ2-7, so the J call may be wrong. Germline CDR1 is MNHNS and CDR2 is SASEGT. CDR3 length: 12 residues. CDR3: CASEPRNYEQYF. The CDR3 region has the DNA TGTGCCAGCGAGCCTCGGAACTACGAGCAGTACTTC.

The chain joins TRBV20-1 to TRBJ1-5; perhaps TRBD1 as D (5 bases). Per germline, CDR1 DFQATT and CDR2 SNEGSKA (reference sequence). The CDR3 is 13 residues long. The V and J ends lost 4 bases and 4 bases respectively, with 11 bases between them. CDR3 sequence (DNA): TGCAGTGCTACCCGGGACCCTAATCAGCCCCAGCATTTT. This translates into CSATRDPNQPQHF.

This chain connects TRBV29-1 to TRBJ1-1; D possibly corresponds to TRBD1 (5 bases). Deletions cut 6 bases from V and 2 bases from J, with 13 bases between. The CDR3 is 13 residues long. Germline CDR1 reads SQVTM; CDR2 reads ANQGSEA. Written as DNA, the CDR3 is TGCAGCGTGTCGGGGGAGACAAACACTGAAGCTTTCTTT. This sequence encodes CSVSGETNTEAFF. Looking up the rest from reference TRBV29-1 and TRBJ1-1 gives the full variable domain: SAVISQKPSRDICQRGTSLTIQCQVDSQVTMMFWYRQQPGQSLTLIATANQGSEATYESGFVIDKFPISRPNLTFSTLTVSNMSPEDSSIYLCSVSGETNTEAFFGQGTRLTVV.

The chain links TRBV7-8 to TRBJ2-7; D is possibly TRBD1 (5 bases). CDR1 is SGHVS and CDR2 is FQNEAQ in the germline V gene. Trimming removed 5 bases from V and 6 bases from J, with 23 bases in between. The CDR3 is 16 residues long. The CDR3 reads CASSPLNGQAFCEQYF. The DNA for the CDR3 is TGTGCCAGCAGCCCGCTTAACGGACAAGCCTTCTGCGAGCAGTACTTC.

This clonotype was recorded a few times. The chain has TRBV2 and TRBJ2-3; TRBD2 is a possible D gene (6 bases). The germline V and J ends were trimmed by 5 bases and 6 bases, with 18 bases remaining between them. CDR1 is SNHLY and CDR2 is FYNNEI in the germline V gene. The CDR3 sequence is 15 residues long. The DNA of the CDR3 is TGTGCCAGCAGTCGAGACGGACTAATACCCGATACGCAGTATTTT. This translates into CASSRDGLIPDTQYF.

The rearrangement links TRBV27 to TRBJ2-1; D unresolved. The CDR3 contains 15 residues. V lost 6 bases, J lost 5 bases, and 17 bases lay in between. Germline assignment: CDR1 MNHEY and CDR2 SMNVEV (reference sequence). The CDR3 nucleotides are TGTGCCAGCAGCTCCCTAGGGCTCTTAAACAATGAGCAGTTCTTC. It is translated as CASSSLGLLNNEQFF.

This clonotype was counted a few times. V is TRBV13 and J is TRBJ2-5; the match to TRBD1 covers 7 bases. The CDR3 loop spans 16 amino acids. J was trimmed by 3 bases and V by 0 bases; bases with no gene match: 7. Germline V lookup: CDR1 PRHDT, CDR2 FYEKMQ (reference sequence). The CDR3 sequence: CASSLGTGTDEETQYF. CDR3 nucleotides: TGTGCCAGCAGCTTAGGGACCGGGACAGACGAAGAGACCCAGTACTTC.

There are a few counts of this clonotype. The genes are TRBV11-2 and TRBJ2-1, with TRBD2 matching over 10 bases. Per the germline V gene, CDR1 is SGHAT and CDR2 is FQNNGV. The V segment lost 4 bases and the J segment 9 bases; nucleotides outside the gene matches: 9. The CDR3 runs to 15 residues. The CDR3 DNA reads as TGTGCCAGCAGCTCCGGAAGCGGGAGGGCCCTTGAGCAGTTCTTC. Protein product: CASSSGSGRALEQFF.

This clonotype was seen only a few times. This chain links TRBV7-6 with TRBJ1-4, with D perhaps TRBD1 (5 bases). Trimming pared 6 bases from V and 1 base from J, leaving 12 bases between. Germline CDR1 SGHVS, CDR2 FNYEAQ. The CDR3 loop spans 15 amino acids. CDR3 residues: CASSFGGGTNEKLFF. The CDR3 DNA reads TGTGCCAGCAGTTTCGGCGGGGGAACTAATGAAAAACTGTTTTTT.

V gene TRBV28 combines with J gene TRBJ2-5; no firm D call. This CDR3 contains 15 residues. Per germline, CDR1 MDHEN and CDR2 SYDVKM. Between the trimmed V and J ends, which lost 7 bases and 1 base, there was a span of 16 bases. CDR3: CASTPFVRLQETQYF. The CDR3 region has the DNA TGTGCCAGCACCCCTTTTGTCCGGCTCCAAGAGACCCAGTACTTC.

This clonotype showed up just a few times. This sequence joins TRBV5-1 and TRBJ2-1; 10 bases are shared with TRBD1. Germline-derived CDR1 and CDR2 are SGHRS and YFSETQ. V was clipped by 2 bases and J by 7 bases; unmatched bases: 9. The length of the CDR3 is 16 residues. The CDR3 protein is CASSLDPGQGLNEQFF. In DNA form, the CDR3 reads TGCGCCAGCAGCTTAGACCCGGGACAGGGGCTTAATGAGCAGTTCTTC.

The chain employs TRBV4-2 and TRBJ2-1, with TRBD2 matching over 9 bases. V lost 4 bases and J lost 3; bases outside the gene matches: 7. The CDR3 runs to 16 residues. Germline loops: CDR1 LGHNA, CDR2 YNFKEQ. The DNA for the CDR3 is TGTGCCAGCAGCCCCGTTAGCGGGAGAGACTACAATGAGCAGTTCTTC. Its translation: CASSPVSGRDYNEQFF.

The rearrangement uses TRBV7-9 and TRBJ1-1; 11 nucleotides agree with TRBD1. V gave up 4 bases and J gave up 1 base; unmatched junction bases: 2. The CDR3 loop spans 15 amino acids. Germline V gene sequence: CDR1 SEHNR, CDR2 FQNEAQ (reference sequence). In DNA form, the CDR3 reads TGTGCCAGCAGCTCAGGACAGGGGGCGAACACTGAAGCTTTCTTT. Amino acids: CASSSGQGANTEAFF.

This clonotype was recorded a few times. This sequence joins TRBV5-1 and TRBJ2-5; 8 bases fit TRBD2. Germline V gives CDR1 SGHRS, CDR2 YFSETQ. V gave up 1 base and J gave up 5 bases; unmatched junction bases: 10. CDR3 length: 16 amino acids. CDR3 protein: CASSLLASGPRETQYF. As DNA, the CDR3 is TGCGCCAGCAGCTTGTTGGCTAGCGGGCCTAGGGAGACCCAGTACTTC.

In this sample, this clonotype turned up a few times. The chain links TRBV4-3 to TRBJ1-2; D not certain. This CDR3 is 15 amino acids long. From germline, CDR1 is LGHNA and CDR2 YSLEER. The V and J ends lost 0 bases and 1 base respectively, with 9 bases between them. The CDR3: CASSQDKAVNYGYTF. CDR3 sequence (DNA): TGCGCCAGCAGCCAAGATAAGGCGGTTAACTATGGCTACACCTTC.

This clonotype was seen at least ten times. As DNA, the CDR3 is TGCGCCAGCAGCCAGCTACATCGGGAGACCCAGTACTTC. It yields the protein CASSQLHRETQYF. The chain combines TRBV4-1 with TRBJ2-5; D ambiguous. Germline V gene data show CDR1 as MGHRA and CDR2 as YSYEKL. Trimming took 3 bases from V and 5 from J, leaving 10 bases between them. The CDR3 runs to 13 residues.

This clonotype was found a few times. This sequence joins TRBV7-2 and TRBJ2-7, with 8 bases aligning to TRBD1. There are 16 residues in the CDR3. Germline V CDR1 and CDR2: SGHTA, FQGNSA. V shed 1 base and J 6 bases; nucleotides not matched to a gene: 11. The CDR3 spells CASSLGAGGGLAEQYF. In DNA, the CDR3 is TGTGCCAGCAGCTTAGGGGCAGGGGGCGGTTTAGCCGAGCAGTACTTC.

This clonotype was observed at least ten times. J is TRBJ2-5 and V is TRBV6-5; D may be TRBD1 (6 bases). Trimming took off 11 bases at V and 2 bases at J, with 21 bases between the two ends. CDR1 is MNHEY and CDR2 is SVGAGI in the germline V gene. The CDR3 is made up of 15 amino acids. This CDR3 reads CAPNYAVDRQETQYF. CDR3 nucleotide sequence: TGTGCCCCCAATTACGCAGTTGACAGGCAAGAGACCCAGTACTTC.

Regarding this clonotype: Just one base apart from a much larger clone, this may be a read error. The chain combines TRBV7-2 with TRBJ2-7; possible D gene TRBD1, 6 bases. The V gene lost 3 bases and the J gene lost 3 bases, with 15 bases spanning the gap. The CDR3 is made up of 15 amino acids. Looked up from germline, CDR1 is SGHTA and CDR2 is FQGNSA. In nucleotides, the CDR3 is TGTGCCAGCAGCTTGGGGGCCCCAGCCATCTACGAGCAGTACTTC. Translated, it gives CASSLGAPAIYEQYF.

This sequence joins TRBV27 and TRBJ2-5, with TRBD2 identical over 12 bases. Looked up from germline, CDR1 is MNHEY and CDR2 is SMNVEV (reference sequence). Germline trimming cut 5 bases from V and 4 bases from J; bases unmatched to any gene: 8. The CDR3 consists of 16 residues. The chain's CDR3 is CASSPGLAGTGETQYF. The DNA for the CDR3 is TGTGCCAGCAGTCCCGGACTAGCGGGAACCGGAGAGACCCAGTACTTC.

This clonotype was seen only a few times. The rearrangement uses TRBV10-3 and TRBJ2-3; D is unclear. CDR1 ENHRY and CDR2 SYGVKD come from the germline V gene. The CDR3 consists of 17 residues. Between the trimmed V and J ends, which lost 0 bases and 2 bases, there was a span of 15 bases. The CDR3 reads CAISESARAANTDTQYF. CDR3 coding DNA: TGTGCCATCAGTGAGTCGGCCCGGGCGGCGAACACAGATACGCAGTATTTT.

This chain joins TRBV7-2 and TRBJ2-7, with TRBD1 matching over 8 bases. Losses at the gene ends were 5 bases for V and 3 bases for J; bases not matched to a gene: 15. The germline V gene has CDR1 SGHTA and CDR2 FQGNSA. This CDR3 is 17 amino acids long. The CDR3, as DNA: TGTGCCAGCAGCACACGGGGGAGGACAGGGTCCGGCTACGAGCAGTACTTC. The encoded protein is CASSTRGRTGSGYEQYF.

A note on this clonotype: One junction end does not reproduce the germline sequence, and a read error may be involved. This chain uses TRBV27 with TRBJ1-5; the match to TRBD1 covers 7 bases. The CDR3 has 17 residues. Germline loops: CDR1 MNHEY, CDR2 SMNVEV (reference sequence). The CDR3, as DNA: TGTGCCAGCAGTATGTACAGGGGCTTGGGTAGCAATCAACCCCAGCATTTT. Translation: CASSMYRGLGSNQPQHF.

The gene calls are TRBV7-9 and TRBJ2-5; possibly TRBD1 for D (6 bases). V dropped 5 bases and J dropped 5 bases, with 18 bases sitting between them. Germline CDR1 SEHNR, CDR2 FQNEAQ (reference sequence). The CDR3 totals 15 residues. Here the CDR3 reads CASSHPGHLRETQYF. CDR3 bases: TGTGCCAGCAGCCACCCGGGACACCTCAGGGAGACCCAGTACTTC.